These 7 T cell receptor beta chains were all obtained from the same sample, sequenced in a study of CD8+ T cells in alopecia areata. RNA was isolated and reverse transcribed to cDNA, the sequencing template. The protocol was immunoSEQ multiplex PCR, while the TCRdb copy is restricted to in-frame clones and leaves out a portion. In total the sample includes over 15,000 clones, none of them seen once. Combined cutaneous lymph node cells underwent sorting by CD4, CD8alpha, NKG2D, NKG2ACE and additional markers. The sample was CD8+ T cells sorted from a lymph node. The receptors were gathered from a C3H/HeJ mouse with alopecia areata. Strain haplotype at MHC: H2-k.

This clone was seen many times. Mouse gene names and germline throughout. The read terminates 4 residues ahead of where the CDR3 ends, so the germline J gene completes it. The chain employs TRBV13-3 and TRBJ2-1, with unresolved D. Per germline, CDR1 NNHDY and CDR2 SYVADS. The CDR3 consists of 14 residues. V was cut by 2 bases and J by 0 bases, with 6 bases left in between. CDR3 bases read: TGTGCCAGCAGTGAACTGAATAACTATGCT. Its protein is CASSELNNYA. From start to end, the CDR3 is CASSELNNYAEQFF.

This clone was seen many times. The genes and germline here are from mouse. The CDR3 end lies 4 residues beyond the end of the read and is filled in from the germline J gene. This chain joins TRBV1 and TRBJ1-2; D perhaps matches TRBD1 (6 bases). The CDR3 is made up of 16 amino acids. Per the germline V gene, CDR1 is NSQYPW and CDR2 is LRSPGD (reference sequence). This CDR3 is CTCSADQGQGWSDYTF. The CDR3 DNA, read in part, is TGCACCTGCAGTGCAGATCAGGGTCAGGGGTGGTCC.

On this clone: Gene and germline names: mouse. The read terminates 4 residues ahead of where the CDR3 ends, so the germline J gene completes it. The J gene is TRBJ2-5, the V gene TRBV16, with 7 positions matching TRBD2. Per germline, CDR1 SGHSA and CDR2 FRNQAP. V lost 2 bases, J lost 3 bases, and 8 bases stayed unmatched. This CDR3 is 16 amino acids long. Here the CDR3 reads CASSLPPLGDQDTQYF. Partial CDR3 DNA: TGTGCAAGCAGCTTACCCCCCCTGGGGGATCAAGAC.

A remark on this clone: All gene names here are mouse names. The read halts 4 residues ahead of the CDR3 end, with the missing end drawn from the germline J gene. The chain combines TRBV1 with TRBJ2-4, with D perhaps TRBD1 (6 bases). This CDR3 spans 14 amino acids. Germline V gene data show CDR1 as NSQYPW and CDR2 as LRSPGD (reference sequence). Between the trimmed V and J ends, which lost 3 bases and 1 base, there was a span of 8 bases. CDR3 residues: CTCSARTGQNTLYF. The part of the CDR3 DNA that was read is TGCACCTGCAGTGCGAGGACAGGTCAAAAC.

At least ten counts were recorded for this clone. The genes and germline here are from mouse. Coverage ceases 4 residues before the CDR3 finishes, and the germline J gene fills in the end. The chain is built from TRBV13-3 and TRBJ2-4, with D possibly matching TRBD1 (5 bases). V gave up 2 bases and J gave up 1 base, with 5 bases separating them. The germline V gene has CDR1 NNHDY and CDR2 SYVADS. This CDR3 has 13 amino acids. The covered CDR3 bases are TGTGCCAGCAGTGACAGGGGTCAAAAC. Its translation: CASSDRGQN. In full, the CDR3 reads CASSDRGQNTLYF.

This clone appeared many times. Gene names are mouse gene names. The CDR3 goes on 4 residues after the read ends, and that part is filled in from the germline J gene. The chain is built from TRBV13-3 and TRBJ1-4, with D perhaps matching TRBD1 (6 bases). Germline lookup yields CDR1 NNHDY and CDR2 SYVADS. The germline V and J ends were trimmed by 3 bases and 3 bases, with 9 bases remaining between them. The length of the CDR3 is 14 residues. The CDR3 DNA, read in part, is TGTGCCAGCAGTGGAGGGGGAACCAACGAA. Translation gives CASSGGGTNE. The CDR3 as a whole reads CASSGGGTNERLFF.

About this clone: Germline and genes: mouse. The read stops 4 residues short of the end of the CDR3; the missing end is completed from the germline J gene. The chain joins TRBV5 to TRBJ2-2, with 11 bases fitting TRBD1. Per germline, CDR1 LGHNA and CDR2 YNLKQL (reference sequence). Trimming removed 1 base from V and 4 bases from J; junction bases left unmatched: 2. CDR3 size: 16 residues. The sequenced part of the CDR3 DNA is TGTGCCAGCAGCCAAGGGACAGGGGGCTTCACCGGG. Translated, it gives CASSQGTGGFTG. The full CDR3 protein reads CASSQGTGGFTGQLYF.